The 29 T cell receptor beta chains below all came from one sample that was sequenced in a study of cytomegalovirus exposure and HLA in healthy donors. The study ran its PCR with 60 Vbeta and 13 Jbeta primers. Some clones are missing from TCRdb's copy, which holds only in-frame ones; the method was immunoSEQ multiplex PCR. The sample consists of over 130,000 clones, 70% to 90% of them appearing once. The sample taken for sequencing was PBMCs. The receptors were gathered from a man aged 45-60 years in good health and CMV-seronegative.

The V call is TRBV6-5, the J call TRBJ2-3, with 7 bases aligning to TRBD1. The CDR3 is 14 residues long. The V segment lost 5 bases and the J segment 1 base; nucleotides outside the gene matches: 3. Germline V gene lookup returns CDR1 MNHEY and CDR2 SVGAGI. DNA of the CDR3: TGTGCCAGCAGTCCGGACAGGCGCACAGATACGCAGTATTTT. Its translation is CASSPDRRTDTQYF.

The CDR3 loop is CASSSLKPGEAFF. In DNA form, the CDR3 reads TGTGCCAGCAGTTCCCTAAAACCAGGGGAAGCTTTCTTT. The rearrangement links TRBV28 to TRBJ1-1; perhaps TRBD1 as D (5 bases). The ends were cut back, 4 bases at V and 8 bases at J, with 14 bases in the middle. Germline V gene sequence: CDR1 MDHEN, CDR2 SYDVKM. This CDR3 is built from 13 residues. Full variable domain (outside the CDR3, taken from reference TRBV28 and TRBJ1-1): DVKVTQSSRYLVKRTGEKVFLECVQDMDHENMFWYRQDPGLGLRLIYFSYDVKMKEKGDIPEGYSVSREKKERFSLILESASTNQTSMYLCASSSLKPGEAFFGQGTRLTVV.

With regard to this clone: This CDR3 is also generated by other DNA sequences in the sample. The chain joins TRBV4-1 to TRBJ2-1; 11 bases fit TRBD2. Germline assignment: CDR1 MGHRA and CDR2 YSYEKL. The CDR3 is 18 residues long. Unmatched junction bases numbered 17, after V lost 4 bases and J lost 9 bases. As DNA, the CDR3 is TGCGCCAGCAGCCCCGAGAGCACACTAGCGGGAGAAAGGGCTGAGCAGTTCTTC. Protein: CASSPESTLAGERAEQFF.

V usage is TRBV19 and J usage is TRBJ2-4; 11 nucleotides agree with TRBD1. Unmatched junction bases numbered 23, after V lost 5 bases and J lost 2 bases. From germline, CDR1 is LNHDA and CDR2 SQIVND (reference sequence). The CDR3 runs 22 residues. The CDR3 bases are TGTGCCAGTAGTTCGTCTATACGGAGGGACAGGGGGGCAACCCGATCCAAAAACATTCAGTACTTC. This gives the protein CASSSSIRRDRGATRSKNIQYF.

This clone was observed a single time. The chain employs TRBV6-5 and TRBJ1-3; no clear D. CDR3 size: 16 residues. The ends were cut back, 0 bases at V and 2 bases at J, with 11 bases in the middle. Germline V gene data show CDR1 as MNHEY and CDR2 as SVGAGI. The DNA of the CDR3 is TGTGCCAGCAGTTACTCGTTCCGGGTACCTGGAAACACCATATATTTT. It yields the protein CASSYSFRVPGNTIYF.

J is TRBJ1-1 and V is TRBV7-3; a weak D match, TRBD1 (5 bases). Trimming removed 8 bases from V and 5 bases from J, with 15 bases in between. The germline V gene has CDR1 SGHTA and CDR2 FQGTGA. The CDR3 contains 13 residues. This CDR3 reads CASGQGVGTEAFF. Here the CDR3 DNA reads TGTGCCAGCGGTCAGGGCGTCGGTACTGAAGCTTTCTTT.

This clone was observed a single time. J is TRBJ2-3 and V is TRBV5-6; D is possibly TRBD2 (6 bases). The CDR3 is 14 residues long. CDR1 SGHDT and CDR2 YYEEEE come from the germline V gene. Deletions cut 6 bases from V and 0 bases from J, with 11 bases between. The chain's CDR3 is CASTRDSSTDTQYF. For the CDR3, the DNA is TGTGCCAGCACCAGGGACTCGAGCACAGATACGCAGTATTTT.

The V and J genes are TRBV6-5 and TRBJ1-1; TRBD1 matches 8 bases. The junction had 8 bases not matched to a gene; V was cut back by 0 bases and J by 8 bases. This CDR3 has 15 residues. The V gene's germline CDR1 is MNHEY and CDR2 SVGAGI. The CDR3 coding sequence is TGTGCCAGCAGTTACTCGCGGACAGGGAGTCCCGAAGCTTTCTTT. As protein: CASSYSRTGSPEAFF.

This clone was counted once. The CDR3 nucleotides read TGTGCCAGCAGTTTGTATCGCAGCTCTGGGGCCAACGTCCTGACTTTC. This sequence encodes CASSLYRSSGANVLTF. This sequence joins TRBV27 and TRBJ2-6; D is unclear. V dropped 3 bases and J dropped 0 bases, with 9 bases sitting between them. CDR1 MNHEY and CDR2 SMNVEV come from the germline V gene (reference sequence). The CDR3 has 16 amino acids.

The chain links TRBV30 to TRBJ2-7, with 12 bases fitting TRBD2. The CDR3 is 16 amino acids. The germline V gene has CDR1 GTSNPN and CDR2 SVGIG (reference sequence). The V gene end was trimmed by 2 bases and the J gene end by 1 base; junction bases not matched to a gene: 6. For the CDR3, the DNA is TGTGCCTGGAGTCCGGGACTAGCGGGTTGGTCCTACGAGCAGTACTTC. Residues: CAWSPGLAGWSYEQYF.

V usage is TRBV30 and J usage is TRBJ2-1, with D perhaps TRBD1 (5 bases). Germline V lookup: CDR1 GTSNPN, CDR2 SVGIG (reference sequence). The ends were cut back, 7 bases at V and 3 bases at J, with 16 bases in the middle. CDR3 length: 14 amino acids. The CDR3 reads CASLYQGSYNEQFF. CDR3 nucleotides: TGTGCCTCCTTATATCAGGGAAGCTACAATGAGCAGTTCTTC.

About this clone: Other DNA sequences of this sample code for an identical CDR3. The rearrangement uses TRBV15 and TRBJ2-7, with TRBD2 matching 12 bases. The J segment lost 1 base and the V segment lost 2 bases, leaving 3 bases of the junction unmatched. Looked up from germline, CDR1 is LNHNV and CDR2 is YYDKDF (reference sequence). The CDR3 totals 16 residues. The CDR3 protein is CATSRLGLAGSYEQYF. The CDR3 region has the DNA TGTGCCACCAGCAGACTAGGACTAGCGGGATCCTACGAGCAGTACTTC.

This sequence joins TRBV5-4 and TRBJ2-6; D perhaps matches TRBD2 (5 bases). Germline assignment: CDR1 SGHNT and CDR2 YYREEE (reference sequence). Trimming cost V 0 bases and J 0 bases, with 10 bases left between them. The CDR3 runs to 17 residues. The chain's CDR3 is CASSLGGGYSGANVLTF. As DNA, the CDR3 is TGTGCCAGCAGCTTGGGCGGCGGGTACTCTGGGGCCAACGTCCTGACTTTC.

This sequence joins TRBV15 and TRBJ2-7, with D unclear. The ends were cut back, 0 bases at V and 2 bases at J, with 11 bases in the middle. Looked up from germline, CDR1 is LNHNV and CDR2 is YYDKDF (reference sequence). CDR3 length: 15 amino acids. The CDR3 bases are TGTGCCACCAGCAGAGATTATAGCAGAACCTACGAGCAGTACTTC. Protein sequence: CATSRDYSRTYEQYF.

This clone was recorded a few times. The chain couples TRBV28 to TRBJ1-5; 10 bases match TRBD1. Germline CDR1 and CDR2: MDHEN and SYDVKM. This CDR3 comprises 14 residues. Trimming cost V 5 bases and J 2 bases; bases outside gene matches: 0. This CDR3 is CASSGTGGNQPQHF. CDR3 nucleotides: TGTGCCAGCAGTGGGACAGGGGGCAATCAGCCCCAGCATTTT.

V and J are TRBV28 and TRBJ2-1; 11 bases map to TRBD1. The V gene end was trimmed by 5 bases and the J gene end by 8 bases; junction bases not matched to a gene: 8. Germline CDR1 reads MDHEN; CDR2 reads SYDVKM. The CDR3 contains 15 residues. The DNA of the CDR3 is TGTGCCAGCAGTGCCGGGACAGGGGGTTGGGATGAGCAGTTCTTC. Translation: CASSAGTGGWDEQFF.

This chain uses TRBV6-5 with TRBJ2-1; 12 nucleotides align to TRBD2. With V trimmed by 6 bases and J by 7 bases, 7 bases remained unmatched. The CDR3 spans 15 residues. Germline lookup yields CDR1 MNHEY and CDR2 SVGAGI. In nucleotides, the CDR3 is TGTGCCAGCAGGGGTCTAGCGGGGGGGGCGAATGAGCAGTTCTTC. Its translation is CASRGLAGGANEQFF.

The CDR3 loop is CASQFGVQPQHF. The CDR3 coding sequence is TGTGCCAGCCAATTCGGAGTTCAGCCCCAGCATTTT. The chain is built from TRBV28 and TRBJ1-5; D is uncertain. The CDR3 totals 12 residues. Trimming left V 8 bases short and J 6 bases short, with 11 bases between. Germline V gives CDR1 MDHEN, CDR2 SYDVKM. Filled out from reference TRBV28 and TRBJ1-5, the complete variable domain reads DVKVTQSSRYLVKRTGEKVFLECVQDMDHENMFWYRQDPGLGLRLIYFSYDVKMKEKGDIPEGYSVSREKKERFSLILESASTNQTSMYLCASQFGVQPQHFGDGTRLSIL.

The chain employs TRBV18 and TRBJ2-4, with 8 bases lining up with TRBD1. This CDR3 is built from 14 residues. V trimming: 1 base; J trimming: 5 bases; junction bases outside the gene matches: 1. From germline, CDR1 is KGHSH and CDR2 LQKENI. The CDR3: CASSPQTGENIQYF. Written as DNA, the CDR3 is TGTGCCAGCTCACCACAGACAGGGGAAAACATTCAGTACTTC.

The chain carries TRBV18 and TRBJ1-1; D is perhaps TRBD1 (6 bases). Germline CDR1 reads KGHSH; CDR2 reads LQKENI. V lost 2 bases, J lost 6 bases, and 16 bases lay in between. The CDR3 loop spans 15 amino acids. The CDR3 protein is CASSPAGANRAEAFF. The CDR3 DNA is TGTGCCAGCTCACCAGCAGGGGCCAATCGCGCTGAAGCTTTCTTT. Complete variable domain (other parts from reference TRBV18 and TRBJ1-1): NAGVMQNPRHLVRRRGQEARLRCSPMKGHSHVYWYRQLPEEGLKFMVYLQKENIIDESGMPKERFSAEFPKEGPSILRIQQVVRGDSAAYFCASSPAGANRAEAFFGQGTRLTVV.

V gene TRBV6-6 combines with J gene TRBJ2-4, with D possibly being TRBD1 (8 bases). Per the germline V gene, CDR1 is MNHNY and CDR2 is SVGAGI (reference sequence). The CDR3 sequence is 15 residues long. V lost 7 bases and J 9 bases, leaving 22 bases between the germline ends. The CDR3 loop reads CASTRPDREGGIQYF. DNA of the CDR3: TGTGCCAGCACCCGCCCGGACAGGGAGGGGGGCATTCAGTACTTC.

In DNA form, the CDR3 reads TGTGCCAGCAGCCAAGATCGAGGCAGGGGAGAGTACGAGCAGTACTTC. It is translated as CASSQDRGRGEYEQYF. V is TRBV4-2 and J is TRBJ2-7; a weak D match, TRBD1 (6 bases). Germline lookup yields CDR1 LGHNA and CDR2 YNFKEQ. The V end was cut by 0 bases, the J end by 4 bases, with 16 bases between. The CDR3 runs to 16 residues.

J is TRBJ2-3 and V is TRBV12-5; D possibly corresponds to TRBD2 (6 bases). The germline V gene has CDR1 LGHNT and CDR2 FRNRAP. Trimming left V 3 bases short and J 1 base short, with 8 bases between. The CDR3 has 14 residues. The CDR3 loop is CASGFGGGTDTQYF. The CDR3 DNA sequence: TGTGCTAGTGGTTTCGGGGGTGGCACAGATACGCAGTATTTT.

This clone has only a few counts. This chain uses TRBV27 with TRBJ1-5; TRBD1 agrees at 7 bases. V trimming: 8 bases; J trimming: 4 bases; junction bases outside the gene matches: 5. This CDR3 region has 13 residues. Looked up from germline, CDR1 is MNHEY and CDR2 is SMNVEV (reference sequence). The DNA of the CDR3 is TGTGCCAGCCGAGACAGGGAAAATCAGCCCCAGCATTTT. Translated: CASRDRENQPQHF.

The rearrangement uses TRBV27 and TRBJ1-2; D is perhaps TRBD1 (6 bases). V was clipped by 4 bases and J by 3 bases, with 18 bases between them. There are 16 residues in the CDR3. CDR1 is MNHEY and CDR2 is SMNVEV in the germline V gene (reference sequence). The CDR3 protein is CASSSSTDRSHYGYTF. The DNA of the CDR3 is TGTGCCAGCAGTTCCTCCACCGACAGGAGTCACTATGGCTACACCTTC.

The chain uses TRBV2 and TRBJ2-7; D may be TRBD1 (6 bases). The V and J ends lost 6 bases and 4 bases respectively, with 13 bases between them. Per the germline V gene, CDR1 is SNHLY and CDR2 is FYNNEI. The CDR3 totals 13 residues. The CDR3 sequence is CASRQGPGYEQYF. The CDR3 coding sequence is TGTGCCAGCAGGCAGGGGCCGGGGTACGAGCAGTACTTC.

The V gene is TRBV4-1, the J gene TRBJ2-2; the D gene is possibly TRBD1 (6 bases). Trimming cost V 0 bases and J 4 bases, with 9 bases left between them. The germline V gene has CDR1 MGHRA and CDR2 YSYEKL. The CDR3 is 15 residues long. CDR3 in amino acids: CASSQDIGGTGELFF. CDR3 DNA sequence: TGCGCCAGCAGCCAAGATATAGGGGGCACCGGGGAGCTGTTTTTT.

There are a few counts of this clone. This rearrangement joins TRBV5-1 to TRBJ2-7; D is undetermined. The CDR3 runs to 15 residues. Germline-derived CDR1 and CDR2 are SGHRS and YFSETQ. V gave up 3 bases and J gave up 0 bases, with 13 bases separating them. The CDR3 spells CASSSRPASSYEQYF. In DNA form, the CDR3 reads TGCGCCAGCAGCTCGCGGCCAGCAAGCTCCTACGAGCAGTACTTC.

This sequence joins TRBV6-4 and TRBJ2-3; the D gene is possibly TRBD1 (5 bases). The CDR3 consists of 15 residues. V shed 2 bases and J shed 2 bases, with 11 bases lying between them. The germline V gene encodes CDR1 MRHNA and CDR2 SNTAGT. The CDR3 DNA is TGTGCCAGCAGTGACCAGGGCGGTTCCACAGATACGCAGTATTTT. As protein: CASSDQGGSTDTQYF.